This T cell receptor (beta chain) was profiled in a study of blood T cell repertoires in COVID-19. Looking at the study overall: T cells, B-cell-depleted T cells, or PBMCs supplied cDNA or gDNA.

Authors' data handling: Cell counts per sample came from amplifying reference gene primers. Sequencing used immunoSEQ multiplex PCR; TCRdb keeps in-frame clones, though not all of them. The DNA was the basis for D and trimming; V, J and clone size are from that table. The sample holds hundreds of thousands of clones, around 90% seen once. The sequenced material came from peripheral blood. The TCR was taken from a woman between 18 and 29 years old who had recovered from COVID-19.

DNA for the CDR3: TGCAGCGTCACAGGCCAGACGCAGCGGGTCGGGAGTAGATACAATGAGCAGTTCTTC. It encodes CSVTGQTQRVGSRYNEQFF. V gene TRBV29-1 combines with J gene TRBJ2-1; TRBD2 is a possible D gene (6 bases). The V gene lost 6 bases and the J gene lost 4 bases, with 31 bases spanning the gap. CDR1 SQVTM and CDR2 ANQGSEA come from the germline V gene. CDR3 size: 19 residues.